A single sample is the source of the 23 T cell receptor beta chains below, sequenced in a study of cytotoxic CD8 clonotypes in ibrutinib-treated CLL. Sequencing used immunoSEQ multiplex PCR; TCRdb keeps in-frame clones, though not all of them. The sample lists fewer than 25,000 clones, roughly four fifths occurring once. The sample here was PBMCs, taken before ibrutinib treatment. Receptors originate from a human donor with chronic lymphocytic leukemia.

CDR3 residues: CASSPQGSYNQPQHF. The CDR3 coding sequence is TGTGCCAGCAGTCCACAGGGTTCGTACAATCAGCCCCAGCATTTT. The chain is built from TRBV28 and TRBJ1-5; TRBD1 is a possible D gene (6 bases). The CDR3 runs to 15 residues. The ends were cut back, 5 bases at V and 3 bases at J, with 14 bases in the middle. Germline V gene data show CDR1 as MDHEN and CDR2 as SYDVKM. The full variable domain, completed using reference TRBV28 and TRBJ1-5, is DVKVTQSSRYLVKRTGEKVFLECVQDMDHENMFWYRQDPGLGLRLIYFSYDVKMKEKGDIPEGYSVSREKKERFSLILESASTNQTSMYLCASSPQGSYNQPQHFGDGTRLSIL.

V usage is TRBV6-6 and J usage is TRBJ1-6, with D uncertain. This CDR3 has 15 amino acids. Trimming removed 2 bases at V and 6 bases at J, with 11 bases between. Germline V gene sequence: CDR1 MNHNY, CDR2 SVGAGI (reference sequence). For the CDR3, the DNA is TGTGCCAGCAGTTACCTAGGGCAGATTAATTCACCCCTCCACTTT. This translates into CASSYLGQINSPLHF.

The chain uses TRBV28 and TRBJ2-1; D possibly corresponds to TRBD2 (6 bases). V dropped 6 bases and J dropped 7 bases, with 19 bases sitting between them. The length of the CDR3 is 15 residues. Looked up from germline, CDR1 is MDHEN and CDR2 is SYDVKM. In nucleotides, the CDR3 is TGTGCCAGCAGCGATATTCGGGAGTCAGTAAATGAGCAGTTCTTC. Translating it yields CASSDIRESVNEQFF.

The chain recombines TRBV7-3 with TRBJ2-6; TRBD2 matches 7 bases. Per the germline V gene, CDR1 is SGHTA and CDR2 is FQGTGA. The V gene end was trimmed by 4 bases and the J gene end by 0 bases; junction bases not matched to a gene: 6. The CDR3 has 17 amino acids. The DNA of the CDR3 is TGTGCCAGCAGCTCCGGGGGAGGGCTCTCTGGGGCCAACGTCCTGACTTTC. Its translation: CASSSGGGLSGANVLTF.

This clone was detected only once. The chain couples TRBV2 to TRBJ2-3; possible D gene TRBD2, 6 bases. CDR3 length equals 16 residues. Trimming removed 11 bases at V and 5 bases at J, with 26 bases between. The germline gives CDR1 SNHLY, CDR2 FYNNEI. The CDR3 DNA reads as TGTGCCCCGATGGGGAGTAGCGGTGGATGGCGAGATACGCAGTATTTT. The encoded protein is CAPMGSSGGWRDTQYF.

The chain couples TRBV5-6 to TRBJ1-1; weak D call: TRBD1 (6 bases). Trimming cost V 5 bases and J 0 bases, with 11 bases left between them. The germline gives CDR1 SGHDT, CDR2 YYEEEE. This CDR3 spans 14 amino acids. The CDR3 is CASRETGMNTEAFF. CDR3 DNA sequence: TGTGCCAGCAGGGAGACAGGAATGAACACTGAAGCTTTCTTT.

The CDR3 sequence is CASSLNTEAFF. In nucleotides, the CDR3 is TGTGCCAGTAGCCTGAACACTGAAGCTTTCTTT. The chain uses TRBV19 and TRBJ1-1; D is unclear. Trimming took 6 bases from V and 0 from J, leaving 2 bases between them. The CDR3 runs to 11 residues. Germline lookup yields CDR1 LNHDA and CDR2 SQIVND (reference sequence).

The CDR3 is CASSRTGTGGEQYF. Here the CDR3 DNA reads TGTGCCAGCAGTCGAACCGGGACAGGGGGAGAGCAGTACTTC. V usage is TRBV6-5 and J usage is TRBJ2-7; 11 nucleotides agree with TRBD1. Germline-derived CDR1 and CDR2 are MNHEY and SVGAGI. The V gene end was trimmed by 5 bases and the J gene end by 7 bases; junction bases not matched to a gene: 7. The CDR3 runs to 14 residues.

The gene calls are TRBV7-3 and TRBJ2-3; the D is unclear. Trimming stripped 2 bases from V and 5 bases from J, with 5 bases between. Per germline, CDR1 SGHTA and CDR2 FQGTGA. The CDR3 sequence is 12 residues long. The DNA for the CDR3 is TGTGCCAGCAGCTTACTGGGAGATACGCAGTATTTT. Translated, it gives CASSLLGDTQYF.

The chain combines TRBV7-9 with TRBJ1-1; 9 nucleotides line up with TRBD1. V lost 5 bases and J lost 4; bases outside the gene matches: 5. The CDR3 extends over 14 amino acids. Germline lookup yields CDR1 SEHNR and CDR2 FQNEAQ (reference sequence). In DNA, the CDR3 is TGTGCCAGCAGCCTGGAACAGGGGGCCACTGAAGCTTTCTTT. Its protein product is CASSLEQGATEAFF.

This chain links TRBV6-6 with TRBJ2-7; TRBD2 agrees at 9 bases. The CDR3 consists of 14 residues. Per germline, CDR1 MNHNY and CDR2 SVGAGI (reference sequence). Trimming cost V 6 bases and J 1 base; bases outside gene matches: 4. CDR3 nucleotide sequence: TGTGCCAGCAGAGGCGGGAGGGCGTCCTACGAGCAGTACTTC. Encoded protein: CASRGGRASYEQYF.

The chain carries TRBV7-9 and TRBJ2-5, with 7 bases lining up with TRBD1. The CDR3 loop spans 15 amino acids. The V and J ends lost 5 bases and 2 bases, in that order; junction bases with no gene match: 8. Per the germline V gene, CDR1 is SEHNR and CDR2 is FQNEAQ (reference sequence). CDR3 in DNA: TGTGCCAGCAGCCGAAACAGGGGCAATCAAGAGACCCAGTACTTC. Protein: CASSRNRGNQETQYF.

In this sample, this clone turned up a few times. The CDR3 coding sequence is TGTGCCAGCACCCCTGTTAGTCTAGCCGCCGGGGAGCTGTTTTTT. This translates into CASTPVSLAAGELFF. The V and J genes are TRBV2 and TRBJ2-2, with D maybe TRBD2 (5 bases). V lost 7 bases and J lost 6, with 18 bases in between. Germline V CDR1 and CDR2: SNHLY, FYNNEI. The CDR3 totals 15 residues.

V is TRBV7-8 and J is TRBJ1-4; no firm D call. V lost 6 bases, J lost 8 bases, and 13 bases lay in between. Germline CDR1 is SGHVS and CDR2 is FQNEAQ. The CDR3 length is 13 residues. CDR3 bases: TGTGCCAGCAGTGGGAATTTAGGGGAAAAACTGTTTTTT. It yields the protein CASSGNLGEKLFF.

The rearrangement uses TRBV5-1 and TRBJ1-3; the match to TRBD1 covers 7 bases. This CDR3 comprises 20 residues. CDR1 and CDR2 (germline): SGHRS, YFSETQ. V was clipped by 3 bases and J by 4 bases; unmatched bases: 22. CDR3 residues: CASSYSKPQGGRGSGNTIYF. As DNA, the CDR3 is TGCGCCAGCAGCTACAGCAAGCCCCAGGGGGGCAGGGGGTCCGGAAACACCATATATTTT.

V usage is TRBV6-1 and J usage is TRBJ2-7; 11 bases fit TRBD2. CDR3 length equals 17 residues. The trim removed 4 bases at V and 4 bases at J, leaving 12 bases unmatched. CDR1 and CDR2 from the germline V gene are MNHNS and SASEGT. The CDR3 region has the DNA TGTGCCAGCAGTGTAATTGCCACTAGCGGGAGTTGGTACGAGCAGTACTTC. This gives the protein CASSVIATSGSWYEQYF.

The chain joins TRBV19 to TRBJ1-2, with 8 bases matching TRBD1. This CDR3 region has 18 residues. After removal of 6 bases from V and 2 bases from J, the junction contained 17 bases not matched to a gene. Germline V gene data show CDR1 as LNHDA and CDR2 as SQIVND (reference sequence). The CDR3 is CASRPGWRDRNPNYGYTF. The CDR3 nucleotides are TGTGCCAGTAGGCCCGGATGGCGGGACAGGAACCCGAACTATGGCTACACCTTC.

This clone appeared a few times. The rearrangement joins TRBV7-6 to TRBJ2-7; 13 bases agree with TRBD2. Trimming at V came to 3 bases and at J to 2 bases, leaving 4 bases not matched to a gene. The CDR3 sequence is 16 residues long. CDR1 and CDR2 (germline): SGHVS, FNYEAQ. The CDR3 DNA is TGTGCCAGCAGCTTCGGACTAGCGGGAGAGACCTACGAGCAGTACTTC. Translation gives CASSFGLAGETYEQYF. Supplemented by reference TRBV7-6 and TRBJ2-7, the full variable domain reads GAGVSQSPRYKVTKRGQDVALRCDPISGHVSLYWYRQALGQGPEFLTYFNYEAQQDKSGLPNDRFSAERPEGSISTLTIQRTEQRDSAMYRCASSFGLAGETYEQYFGPGTRLTVT.

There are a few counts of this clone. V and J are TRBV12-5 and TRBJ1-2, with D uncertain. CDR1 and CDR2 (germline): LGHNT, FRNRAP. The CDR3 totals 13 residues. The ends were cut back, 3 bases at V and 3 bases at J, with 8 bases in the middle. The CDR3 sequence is CASGLGGYYGYTF. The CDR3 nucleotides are TGTGCTAGTGGTTTAGGAGGCTACTATGGCTACACCTTC.

The CDR3 spells CASSRQGQAPQHF. The CDR3 bases are TGTGCCAGCAGCCGACAGGGTCAAGCGCCCCAGCATTTT. The chain has TRBV7-6 and TRBJ1-5; TRBD1 matches 7 bases. V shed 5 bases, J shed 9 bases, and the junction held 7 bases outside the gene matches. The CDR3 is made up of 13 amino acids. Germline CDR1 reads SGHVS; CDR2 reads FNYEAQ.

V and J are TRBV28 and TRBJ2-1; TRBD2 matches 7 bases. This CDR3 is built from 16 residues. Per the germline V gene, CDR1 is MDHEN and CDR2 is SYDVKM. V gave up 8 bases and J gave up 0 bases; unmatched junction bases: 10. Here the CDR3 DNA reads TGTGCCAGCCCCCCCTCTAGCGGAAGCTCCTACAATGAGCAGTTCTTC. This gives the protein CASPPSSGSSYNEQFF.

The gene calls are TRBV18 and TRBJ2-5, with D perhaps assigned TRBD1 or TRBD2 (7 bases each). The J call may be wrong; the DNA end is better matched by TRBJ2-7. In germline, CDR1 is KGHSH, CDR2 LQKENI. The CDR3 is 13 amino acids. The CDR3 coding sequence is TGTGCCAGCTCACCTTCAGGGGGGGACGAGCAGTACTTC. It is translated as CASSPSGGDEQYF.

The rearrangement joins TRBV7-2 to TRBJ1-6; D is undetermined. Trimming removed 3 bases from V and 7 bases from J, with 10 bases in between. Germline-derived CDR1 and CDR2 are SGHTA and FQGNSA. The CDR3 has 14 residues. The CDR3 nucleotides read TGTGCCAGCAGCTTTAGCACGTGGAATTCACCCCTCCACTTT. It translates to CASSFSTWNSPLHF. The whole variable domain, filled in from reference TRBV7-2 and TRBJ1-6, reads GAGVSQSPSNKVTEKGKDVELRCDPISGHTALYWYRQSLGQGLEFLIYFQGNSAPDKSGLPSDRFSAERTGGSVSTLTIQRTQQEDSAVYLCASSFSTWNSPLHFGNGTRLTVT.